The 24 T cell receptor beta chains below were found in one sample sequenced in a study of cytomegalovirus exposure and HLA in healthy donors. PCR employed 60 Vbeta and 13 Jbeta primers. Using immunoSEQ multiplex PCR, the repertoire was profiled, and TCRdb retains in-frame clones only, with some absent. Found here are about 240,000 clones, 80% to 85% of them singletons; the top ten hold around 8%. The material sequenced was PBMCs. The receptors stem from a woman aged 55-69 years in good health and CMV-seropositive.

V and J are TRBV11-2 and TRBJ2-7; D remains ambiguous. Germline CDR1 SGHAT, CDR2 FQNNGV. CDR3 length: 13 residues. V dropped 1 base and J dropped 3 bases, with 7 bases sitting between them. This CDR3 is CASSLGLYYEQYF. DNA for the CDR3: TGTGCCAGCAGCTTAGGCCTATACTACGAGCAGTACTTC.

The V and J genes are TRBV5-5 and TRBJ1-2; 7 bases fit TRBD1. CDR1 and CDR2 (germline): SGHKS, YYEKEE (reference sequence). The CDR3 runs 15 residues. Losses at the gene ends were 4 bases for V and 2 bases for J; bases not matched to a gene: 8. The CDR3 DNA reads as TGTGCCAGCAGCCCGGAAGGGGGCTACAACTATGGCTACACCTTC. This codes for CASSPEGGYNYGYTF. The full variable domain, its missing parts supplied by reference TRBV5-5 and TRBJ1-2, is DAGVTQSPTHLIKTRGQQVTLRCSPISGHKSVSWYQQVLGQGPQFIFQYYEKEERGRGNFPDRFSARQFPNYSSELNVNALLLGDSALYLCASSPEGGYNYGYTFGSGTRLTVV.

The chain joins TRBV6-1 to TRBJ2-3; D perhaps matches TRBD2 (7 bases). The CDR3 length is 14 residues. Trimming removed 3 bases at V and 3 bases at J, with 10 bases between. Germline loops: CDR1 MNHNS, CDR2 SASEGT. The CDR3 DNA is TGTGCCAGCAGTGAGAGCGGGACAACAGATACGCAGTATTTT. It specifies CASSESGTTDTQYF.

The sample holds one count of this clone. The CDR3 DNA reads as TGTGCCAGCAGCGTAGACTCCTTCTCTGGGGCCAACGTCCTGACTTTC. This translates into CASSVDSFSGANVLTF. The J gene is TRBJ2-6, the V gene TRBV9, with D hard to call. Germline V lookup: CDR1 SGDLS, CDR2 YYNGEE. This CDR3 has 16 residues. Trimming took off 0 bases at V and 0 bases at J, with 7 bases between the two ends.

With respect to this clone: Additional DNA sequences in this sample encode the identical CDR3. The chain employs TRBV6-5 and TRBJ1-2; tentative D call: TRBD1 (5 bases). V was pared by 0 bases and J by 2 bases, with 10 bases between. Germline lookup yields CDR1 MNHEY and CDR2 SVGAGI. The CDR3 length is 15 residues. The CDR3 coding sequence is TGTGCCAGCAGTTACTCGAGCCAGGGCAACTATGGCTACACCTTC. It specifies CASSYSSQGNYGYTF.

The CDR3 loop is CASSARAGAYEQYF. The CDR3 DNA follows: TGTGCCAGCAGCGCTCGGGCAGGGGCCTACGAGCAGTACTTC. The V and J genes are TRBV11-2 and TRBJ2-7, with a weak D call TRBD1 (6 bases). Trimming took off 5 bases at V and 2 bases at J, with 13 bases between the two ends. From germline, CDR1 is SGHAT and CDR2 FQNNGV. The CDR3 covers 14 residues. Drawing the rest from reference TRBV11-2 and TRBJ2-7, the complete variable domain is EAGVAQSPRYKIIEKRQSVAFWCNPISGHATLYWYQQILGQGPKLLIQFQNNGVVDDSQLPKDRFSAERLKGVDSTLKIQPAKLEDSAVYLCASSARAGAYEQYFGPGTRLTVT.

This rearrangement joins TRBV29-1 to TRBJ2-7; 7 nucleotides align to TRBD2. Germline V lookup: CDR1 SQVTM, CDR2 ANQGSEA. There are 11 residues in the CDR3. V lost 3 bases and J lost 12; bases outside the gene matches: 8. The chain's CDR3 is CSVEIGGGSYF. CDR3 DNA sequence: TGCAGCGTTGAGATCGGGGGAGGGTCGTACTTC.

The chain uses TRBV11-3 and TRBJ2-3, with TRBD2 matching 9 bases. The CDR3 sequence is 15 residues long. J lost 1 base, V lost 3 bases, and 2 bases had no gene match. Germline CDR1 SGHNT, CDR2 YENEEA. The CDR3 nucleotides read TGTGCCAGCAGCTTCCGGACTAGCGGCACAGATACGCAGTATTTT. This gives the protein CASSFRTSGTDTQYF.

In this sample, this clone turned up a few times. With a far larger clone one base away, a read error is the likely cause. J is TRBJ2-5 and V is TRBV4-2, with 11 bases aligning to TRBD2. The CDR3 extends over 16 amino acids. Germline lookup yields CDR1 LGHNA and CDR2 YNFKEQ. The CDR3 sequence is CASSPRTSGFQEAQYF. The CDR3 DNA is TGTGCCAGCAGCCCCCGGACTAGCGGGTTCCAAGAGGCCCAGTACTTC.

The rearrangement joins TRBV5-6 to TRBJ2-1; no definite D call. Germline V lookup: CDR1 SGHDT, CDR2 YYEEEE. The CDR3 covers 12 residues. Trimming shortened V by 0 bases and J by 7 bases, and 5 bases separated the two germline ends. CDR3 in amino acids: CASSLARNEQFF. The CDR3 DNA sequence: TGTGCCAGCAGCTTGGCCCGGAATGAGCAGTTCTTC.

The V gene is TRBV27, the J gene TRBJ2-3; D is possibly TRBD2 (5 bases). This CDR3 region has 15 residues. Between the trimmed V and J ends, which lost 2 bases and 2 bases, there was a span of 11 bases. From germline, CDR1 is MNHEY and CDR2 SMNVEV (reference sequence). Written as DNA, the CDR3 is TGTGCCAGCAGTTTAAGGAGCGGTCTCACAGATACGCAGTATTTT. The encoded protein is CASSLRSGLTDTQYF.

V and J are TRBV2 and TRBJ2-3; TRBD1 is a possible D gene (6 bases). The CDR3 is 16 amino acids. CDR1 is SNHLY, CDR2 FYNNEI, per germline. V lost 3 bases and J lost 5, with 18 bases in between. The DNA of the CDR3 is TGTGCCAGCAGTGATTGGGACACCACTCGCGGAGATACGCAGTATTTT. Amino acids: CASSDWDTTRGDTQYF.

This chain joins TRBV28 and TRBJ1-6; D unresolved. Germline values: CDR1 MDHEN, CDR2 SYDVKM. This CDR3 is built from 13 residues. V was pared by 7 bases and J by 7 bases, with 11 bases between. CDR3 bases: TGTGCCAGCAAGGAACAGAGAAATTCACCCCTCCACTTT. Translated: CASKEQRNSPLHF.

The chain carries TRBV15 and TRBJ2-3; 9 positions match TRBD2. J gave up 1 base and V 3 bases, and 14 bases lay outside the gene matches. CDR3 size: 19 residues. Germline V gene sequence: CDR1 LNHNV, CDR2 YYDKDF (reference sequence). In DNA, the CDR3 is TGTGCCACCAGCAGCCTGGGGCTAGCGGGACTATACGGCACAGATACGCAGTATTTT. Translating gives CATSSLGLAGLYGTDTQYF.

The V call is TRBV5-1, the J call TRBJ2-1, with D maybe TRBD2 (6 bases). V was pared by 2 bases and J by 6 bases, with 15 bases between. This CDR3 contains 15 residues. Germline-derived CDR1 and CDR2 are SGHRS and YFSETQ. The CDR3 sequence is CASSLVTSRANEQFF. CDR3 DNA: TGCGCCAGCAGCTTAGTCACTAGCAGGGCCAATGAGCAGTTCTTC. Full variable domain (rest looked up from reference TRBV5-1 and TRBJ2-1): KAGVTQTPRYLIKTRGQQVTLSCSPISGHRSVSWYQQTPGQGLQFLFEYFSETQRNKGNFPGRFSGRQFSNSRSEMNVSTLELGDSALYLCASSLVTSRANEQFFGPGTRLTVL.

For this clone: Distinct nucleotide sequences in the sample also encode this CDR3. The J gene is TRBJ1-2, the V gene TRBV7-9, with TRBD1 as a possible D gene (5 bases). The CDR3 extends over 13 amino acids. Germline CDR1 and CDR2: SEHNR and FQNEAQ (reference sequence). The V end was cut by 2 bases, the J end by 2 bases, with 6 bases between. CDR3 bases: TGTGCCAGCAGCTTAAGGGGAAACTATGGCTACACCTTC. Translation: CASSLRGNYGYTF.

CDR3 loop: CASSLGASVHNEQFF. In nucleotides, the CDR3 is TGTGCCAGCAGCTTAGGGGCTTCGGTCCACAATGAGCAGTTCTTC. The J gene is TRBJ2-1, the V gene TRBV11-3; D is undetermined. Germline V gene data show CDR1 as SGHNT and CDR2 as YENEEA. There are 15 residues in the CDR3. Trimming cost V 1 base and J 5 bases, with 12 bases left between them.

This clone was seen just once. V gene TRBV6-5 combines with J gene TRBJ2-4; D remains ambiguous. This CDR3 region has 14 residues. Germline loops: CDR1 MNHEY, CDR2 SVGAGI. V shed 0 bases and J shed 3 bases, with 6 bases lying between them. The CDR3 coding sequence is TGTGCCAGCAGTTACTCGAACGGCAAAAACATTCAGTACTTC. Translated, it gives CASSYSNGKNIQYF.

The chain uses TRBV2 and TRBJ1-5; TRBD1 matches 7 bases. CDR1 and CDR2 (germline): SNHLY, FYNNEI. The CDR3 runs 14 residues. V dropped 7 bases and J dropped 2; count of bases not matched to a gene: 5. Here the CDR3 DNA reads TGTGCCAGCACGGGGACAGTGCGCAATCAGCCCCAGCATTTT. Its protein product is CASTGTVRNQPQHF.

The V gene is TRBV6-1, the J gene TRBJ2-7, with TRBD1 matching 7 bases. CDR1 MNHNS and CDR2 SASEGT come from the germline V gene. The ends lost 7 bases at V and 3 bases at J; junction bases unmatched: 9. CDR3 length: 14 residues. The CDR3 nucleotides read TGTGCCAGCAACACGGACAGGTGGGGCTACGAGCAGTACTTC. Its translation: CASNTDRWGYEQYF.

The chain uses TRBV28 and TRBJ2-2, with D unclear. V lost 3 bases and J 4 bases, leaving 9 bases between the germline ends. This CDR3 comprises 14 residues. Germline CDR1 reads MDHEN; CDR2 reads SYDVKM. For the CDR3, the DNA is TGTGCCAGCAGTTTTCGAGGCGGCACCGGGGAGCTGTTTTTT. It is translated as CASSFRGGTGELFF.

This clone appeared once. The J gene is TRBJ1-5, the V gene TRBV19, with a weak D call TRBD1 (5 bases). Trimming stripped 0 bases from V and 0 bases from J, with 12 bases between. This CDR3 contains 17 residues. Germline assignment: CDR1 LNHDA and CDR2 SQIVND (reference sequence). The CDR3 DNA reads as TGTGCCAGTAGTATAGAATGGACGGACAATAGCAATCAGCCCCAGCATTTT. This gives the protein CASSIEWTDNSNQPQHF.

This clone was seen only a few times. The V and J genes are TRBV27 and TRBJ1-5; 9 positions agree with TRBD1. Germline V gives CDR1 MNHEY, CDR2 SMNVEV (reference sequence). Trimming took 7 bases from V and 3 from J; bases not matched to a gene: 13. CDR3 length equals 17 residues. The CDR3 DNA follows: TGTGCCAGCACCCCGTGGTCCGGACAGGGGATCAATCAGCCCCAGCATTTT. Its translation: CASTPWSGQGINQPQHF.

This chain connects TRBV7-7 to TRBJ2-1; 8 bases agree with TRBD1. The CDR3 is made up of 14 amino acids. The V gene end was trimmed by 3 bases and the J gene end by 5 bases; junction bases not matched to a gene: 3. Per the germline V gene, CDR1 is SSHAT and CDR2 is FNYEAQ (reference sequence). The CDR3 region has the DNA TGTGCCAGCAGCTTTGACAGGGGACACAATGAGCAGTTCTTC. The encoded protein is CASSFDRGHNEQFF.